The 25 T cell receptor beta chains given below trace back to one sample, sequenced in a study of CD8 T cells in Susac syndrome. cDNA came from roughly 0.5 to 1 ug RNA primed by random hexamers. One entry per CDR3 protein results from TCRdb running MiXCR on the immunoSEQ multiplex PCR reads. This sample has about 190,000 distinct CDR3 sequences, with around 95% found just once. What was sequenced was CD4+ T cells from PBMCs. These receptors all stem from a human donor with Susac syndrome.

The chain recombines TRBV12-3 or TRBV12-4 with TRBJ2-1, with a weak D call TRBD1 (6 bases). Trimming cost V 5 bases and J 0 bases, with 23 bases left between them. The CDR3 spans 19 residues. The CDR3 protein is CASSPLQGRSDHSYNEQFF. The DNA of the CDR3 is TGTGCCAGCAGTCCACTACAGGGCAGATCTGACCACTCCTACAATGAGCAGTTCTTC.

The J gene is TRBJ1-1, the V gene TRBV25-1, with 7 positions matching TRBD1. The CDR3 sequence is 13 residues long. The germline CDR1 and CDR2 sequences are MGHDK and SYGVNS. Trimming at V came to 5 bases and at J to 7 bases, leaving 7 bases not matched to a gene. In nucleotides, the CDR3 is TGTGCCAGCAGTCGACAGGGAGCGGTTGAAGCTTTCTTT. This encodes CASSRQGAVEAFF.

V and J are TRBV20-1 and TRBJ1-2; possible D gene TRBD1, 5 bases. The germline V gene has CDR1 DFQATT and CDR2 SNEGSKA (reference sequence). V dropped 1 base and J dropped 0 bases, with 9 bases sitting between them. This CDR3 contains 14 residues. The CDR3: CSARGGLPNYGYTF. CDR3 in DNA: TGCAGTGCTAGAGGGGGACTGCCTAACTATGGCTACACCTTC.

The rearrangement joins TRBV18 to TRBJ2-7, with a tentative D call TRBD1 (5 bases). The V and J ends lost 5 bases and 6 bases respectively, with 20 bases between them. The CDR3 loop spans 15 amino acids. Germline assignment: CDR1 KGHSH and CDR2 LQKENI. In DNA form, the CDR3 reads TGTGCCAGCTCATTAAACGTCAGGGTGGCTGGCGAGCAGTACTTC. Protein product: CASSLNVRVAGEQYF. Looking up the rest from reference TRBV18 and TRBJ2-7 gives the full variable domain: NAGVMQNPRHLVRRRGQEARLRCSPMKGHSHVYWYRQLPEEGLKFMVYLQKENIIDESGMPKERFSAEFPKEGPSILRIQQVVRGDSAAYFCASSLNVRVAGEQYFGPGTRLTVT.

The chain joins TRBV20-1 to TRBJ2-2; 7 positions match TRBD2. The CDR3 is 15 residues long. Germline assignment: CDR1 DFQATT and CDR2 SNEGSKA (reference sequence). V was pared by 5 bases and J by 4 bases, with 10 bases of the junction left unmatched. CDR3 coding DNA: TGCAGTGCTGCTCTCCCCGGGACTATCACCGGGGAGCTGTTTTTT. It encodes CSAALPGTITGELFF.

The V gene is TRBV5-4, the J gene TRBJ2-3, with 7 bases matching TRBD1. The CDR3 totals 14 residues. Per the germline V gene, CDR1 is SGHNT and CDR2 is YYREEE (reference sequence). The V and J ends lost 5 bases and 1 base, in that order; junction bases with no gene match: 4. In DNA form, the CDR3 reads TGTGCCAGCAGTAGACAGGGAGGCACAGATACGCAGTATTTT. Translating it yields CASSRQGGTDTQYF.

Here the CDR3 reads CASSVALLGGELFF. DNA for the CDR3: TGTGCCAGCAGCGTAGCACTTCTGGGGGGGGAGCTGTTTTTT. The chain employs TRBV9 and TRBJ2-2; D gene uncertain. The CDR3 loop spans 14 amino acids. Trimming took off 0 bases at V and 8 bases at J, with 11 bases between the two ends. Germline CDR1 is SGDLS and CDR2 is YYNGEE.

The chain carries TRBV11-2 and TRBJ2-3; D uncertain. This CDR3 spans 15 amino acids. Germline V lookup: CDR1 SGHAT, CDR2 FQNNGV. Trimming took off 1 base at V and 2 bases at J, with 10 bases between the two ends. In DNA, the CDR3 is TGTGCCAGCAGCTTAGGCCGGATAAACACAGATACGCAGTATTTT. Its protein product is CASSLGRINTDTQYF.

The J gene is TRBJ1-6, the V gene TRBV2; TRBD1 is a possible D gene (5 bases). Trimming removed 3 bases at V and 11 bases at J, with 5 bases between. CDR1 is SNHLY and CDR2 is FYNNEI in the germline V gene. The CDR3 totals 11 residues. The CDR3 coding sequence is TGTGCCAGCAGTGAGACAGCACCCCTCCACTTT. This gives the protein CASSETAPLHF.

The rearrangement uses TRBV28 and TRBJ2-5; 9 positions agree with TRBD2. The CDR3 loop spans 13 amino acids. With 4 bases clipped from V and 6 bases from J, the junction kept 3 bases outside the gene matches. The germline V gene encodes CDR1 MDHEN and CDR2 SYDVKM. The CDR3 loop is CASSSGLAKTQYF. The CDR3 nucleotides read TGTGCCAGCAGTTCTGGACTAGCGAAGACCCAGTACTTC.

The J gene is TRBJ2-5, the V gene TRBV3-1; 7 positions match TRBD2. V dropped 0 bases and J dropped 5; count of bases not matched to a gene: 6. The CDR3 runs to 15 residues. Per the germline V gene, CDR1 is LGHDT and CDR2 is YNNKEL (reference sequence). CDR3 residues: CASSQDGYSGETQYF. The CDR3 bases are TGTGCCAGCAGCCAAGATGGGTATAGCGGGGAGACCCAGTACTTC.

The rearrangement uses TRBV11-2 and TRBJ2-1; D might be TRBD1 or TRBD2, each matching 6 bases. Germline V lookup: CDR1 SGHAT, CDR2 FQNNGV. V was cut by 1 base and J by 9 bases, with 16 bases left in between. The CDR3 loop spans 15 amino acids. CDR3 DNA: TGTGCCAGCAGCTTAGGGGGGCATGCCGGGGGTGAGCAGTTCTTC. Protein: CASSLGGHAGGEQFF.

This chain links TRBV7-9 with TRBJ1-1, with D possibly TRBD1 on 5 matching bases. The CDR3 has 14 amino acids. V was trimmed by 1 base and J by 4 bases, leaving 10 bases between them. CDR1 SEHNR and CDR2 FQNEAQ come from the germline V gene (reference sequence). The CDR3: CASSLVSDSTEAFF. CDR3 nucleotides: TGTGCCAGCAGCTTAGTTTCCGACAGCACTGAAGCTTTCTTT. The entire variable domain, with the rest obtained from reference TRBV7-9 and TRBJ1-1, is as follows: DTGVSQNPRHKITKRGQNVTFRCDPISEHNRLYWYRQTLGQGPEFLTYFQNEAQLEKSRLLSDRFSAERPKGSFSTLEIQRTEQGDSAMYLCASSLVSDSTEAFFGQGTRLTVV.

V usage is TRBV15 and J usage is TRBJ1-5; the D is unclear. This CDR3 comprises 14 residues. Trimming took 0 bases from V and 5 from J, leaving 8 bases between them. CDR1 is LNHNV, CDR2 YYDKDF, per germline (reference sequence). The CDR3 is CATSRDPGDQPQHF. CDR3 nucleotide sequence: TGTGCCACCAGCAGAGATCCTGGCGATCAGCCCCAGCATTTT. Supplemented by reference TRBV15 and TRBJ1-5, the full variable domain reads DAMVIQNPRYQVTQFGKPVTLSCSQTLNHNVMYWYQQKSSQAPKLLFHYYDKDFNNEADTPDNFQSRRPNTSFCFLDIRSPGLGDTAMYLCATSRDPGDQPQHFGDGTRLSIL.

V is TRBV11-2 and J is TRBJ1-1; 10 bases align to TRBD1. This CDR3 is 15 amino acids long. Germline-derived CDR1 and CDR2 are SGHAT and FQNNGV. V was clipped by 4 bases and J by 5 bases; unmatched bases: 7. The chain's CDR3 is CASSSRGTGDTEAFF. Written as DNA, the CDR3 is TGTGCCAGCAGCTCGAGGGGGACAGGGGATACTGAAGCTTTCTTT.

The rearrangement uses TRBV12-3 or TRBV12-4 and TRBJ2-7, with D perhaps matching TRBD2 (6 bases). The CDR3 covers 14 residues. V lost 7 bases to trimming and J lost 2 bases, with 15 bases between them. CDR3: CASTPGLLTYEQYF. In DNA, the CDR3 is TGTGCCAGCACCCCGGGACTGCTAACCTACGAGCAGTACTTC.

This chain links TRBV30 with TRBJ1-2, with 9 positions matching TRBD1. V shed 4 bases, J shed 8 bases, and the junction held 11 bases outside the gene matches. Per the germline V gene, CDR1 is GTSNPN and CDR2 is SVGIG (reference sequence). The CDR3 is 14 amino acids. This CDR3 reads CAWTLGQGSRGYTF. CDR3 nucleotide sequence: TGTGCCTGGACCCTCGGACAGGGGAGTAGGGGCTACACCTTC.

This clonotype was observed a single time. The V call is TRBV30, the J call TRBJ1-3; a possible D gene is TRBD1 (5 bases). The V gene's germline CDR1 is GTSNPN and CDR2 SVGIG (reference sequence). The CDR3 is made up of 13 amino acids. The V end was cut by 5 bases, the J end by 7 bases, with 15 bases between. CDR3 residues: CAWRQFGGNTIYF. In DNA form, the CDR3 reads TGTGCCTGGCGACAGTTCGGTGGTAACACCATATATTTT.

V is TRBV7-3 and J is TRBJ2-3; the D is unclear. The germline CDR1 and CDR2 sequences are SGHTA and FQGTGA. The CDR3 runs to 14 residues. The V end was cut by 5 bases, the J end by 2 bases, with 11 bases between. CDR3 residues: CASSIMGFTDTQYF. The CDR3 coding sequence is TGTGCCAGCAGCATCATGGGCTTCACAGATACGCAGTATTTT.

The rearrangement links TRBV6-5 to TRBJ2-1, with 10 bases that match TRBD2. V shed 6 bases, J shed 7 bases, and the junction held 9 bases outside the gene matches. The CDR3 is made up of 15 amino acids. Germline V gene data show CDR1 as MNHEY and CDR2 as SVGAGI. The CDR3 loop is CASRPLAGKGNEQFF. CDR3 nucleotide sequence: TGTGCCAGCAGACCACTAGCGGGGAAAGGGAATGAGCAGTTCTTC.

The genes are TRBV2 and TRBJ1-6, with D possibly being TRBD1 (5 bases). The V gene's germline CDR1 is SNHLY and CDR2 FYNNEI. V was cut by 0 bases and J by 10 bases, with 16 bases left in between. The CDR3 sequence is 16 residues long. The chain's CDR3 is CASSEAGGGVGSPLHF. The CDR3 DNA reads as TGTGCCAGCAGTGAAGCGGGCGGAGGGGTAGGGTCACCCCTCCACTTT.

The rearrangement uses TRBV12-3 or TRBV12-4 and TRBJ1-3; D is uncertain. V gave up 2 bases and J gave up 4 bases, with 6 bases separating them. The CDR3 runs 13 residues. CDR3 nucleotides: TGTGCCAGCAGTTTACAGAGCGGAAACACCATATATTTT. Protein: CASSLQSGNTIYF.

The CDR3: CASSLIQGAKNTEAFF. The CDR3 coding sequence is TGCGCCAGCAGCTTGATACAGGGGGCGAAGAACACTGAAGCTTTCTTT. This chain uses TRBV5-1 with TRBJ1-1, with TRBD1 matching 9 bases. V dropped 1 base and J dropped 1; count of bases not matched to a gene: 5. The length of the CDR3 is 16 residues. Germline CDR1 is SGHRS and CDR2 is YFSETQ.

V and J are TRBV29-1 and TRBJ1-4; D is perhaps TRBD1 (5 bases). Deletions cut 4 bases from V and 8 bases from J, with 11 bases between. Germline V gene sequence: CDR1 SQVTM, CDR2 ANQGSEA. The CDR3 consists of 12 residues. In DNA, the CDR3 is TGCAGCGTTGTCGGGGGGGAAGAAAAACTGTTTTTT. Amino acid sequence: CSVVGGEEKLFF.

The chain carries TRBV28 and TRBJ1-5; no clear D. CDR1 MDHEN and CDR2 SYDVKM come from the germline V gene. This CDR3 is 15 amino acids long. Trimming pared 1 base from V and 5 bases from J, leaving 12 bases between. In nucleotides, the CDR3 is TGTGCCAGCAGTTTATCTATGGGAGTGGATCAGCCCCAGCATTTT. This sequence encodes CASSLSMGVDQPQHF.